These 19 T cell receptor beta chains were sequenced from one sample in a study of STAT5B mutations in CD4+ large granular lymphocyte leukemia. The method was immunoSEQ multiplex PCR; TCRdb's version includes in-frame clones alone and lacks a portion of them. The repertoire holds about 30,000 clones, around 82% seen once, with roughly 1.9% in the top ten. The specimen was CD4+ T cells from blood buffy coats. These receptors were collected from a human donor in good health.

V and J are TRBV6-5 and TRBJ1-2; D is unresolved. V was pared by 7 bases and J by 6 bases, with 15 bases between. Germline values: CDR1 MNHEY, CDR2 SVGAGI. CDR3 size: 13 residues. CDR3 in amino acids: CASISLGGHGYTF. The DNA for the CDR3 is TGTGCCAGCATTTCACTCGGAGGCCATGGCTACACCTTC.

The V and J genes are TRBV15 and TRBJ2-3, with a possible D match to TRBD2 (6 bases). The CDR3 length is 14 residues. Germline-derived CDR1 and CDR2 are LNHNV and YYDKDF (reference sequence). V lost 5 bases and J 4 bases, leaving 13 bases between the germline ends. The CDR3 nucleotides read TGTGCCACCAGCGGAACGCGGGAAGCAGATACGCAGTATTTT. This codes for CATSGTREADTQYF.

CDR3 sequence (DNA): TGTGCCAGCAGCTTGGACATCCACACAGATACGCAGTATTTT. Protein product: CASSLDIHTDTQYF. The rearrangement joins TRBV7-8 to TRBJ2-3, with TRBD1 as a possible D gene (5 bases). The CDR3 extends over 14 amino acids. Deletions cut 3 bases from V and 2 bases from J, with 9 bases between. Germline lookup yields CDR1 SGHVS and CDR2 FQNEAQ.

V usage is TRBV4-2 and J usage is TRBJ1-2, with 10 bases lining up with TRBD1. The V gene end was trimmed by 7 bases and the J gene end by 2 bases; junction bases not matched to a gene: 10. Per germline, CDR1 LGHNA and CDR2 YNFKEQ. There are 16 residues in the CDR3. CDR3 amino acids: CASTLTGGAGNYGYTF. Here the CDR3 DNA reads TGTGCCAGCACCCTGACAGGGGGCGCTGGGAACTATGGCTACACCTTC.

This clone was recorded a few times. The chain has TRBV6-6 and TRBJ1-3; D remains ambiguous. V was trimmed by 5 bases and J by 1 base, leaving 3 bases between them. In germline, CDR1 is MNHNY, CDR2 SVGAGI (reference sequence). This CDR3 comprises 12 residues. The CDR3 nucleotides read TGTGCCAGCAGTCTGTCTGGAAACACCATATATTTT. Translating gives CASSLSGNTIYF.

CDR3 sequence reads: CASSLASGGAETQYF. The CDR3, as DNA: TGTGCCAGCAGCTTAGCCAGCGGGGGGGCCGAGACGCAGTATTTT. V and J are TRBV7-2 and TRBJ2-3, with 10 bases that match TRBD2. The V and J ends lost 0 bases and 9 bases, in that order; junction bases with no gene match: 6. This CDR3 comprises 15 residues. In germline, CDR1 is SGHTA, CDR2 FQGNSA.

The gene calls are TRBV14 and TRBJ1-6; tentatively, D is TRBD1 (6 bases). Deletions cut 0 bases from V and 10 bases from J, with 31 bases between. The CDR3 runs 21 residues. From germline, CDR1 is SGHDN and CDR2 FVKESK. Written as DNA, the CDR3 is TGTGCCAGCAGCCAAGAGCGGTCGGACAGTGATGGTTGGTTGTTAGACTCACCCCTCCACTTT. Protein sequence: CASSQERSDSDGWLLDSPLHF.

The sample holds a few counts of this clone. The rearrangement uses TRBV7-2 and TRBJ2-1, with 15 bases identical to TRBD2. The CDR3 covers 14 residues. The V and J ends lost 8 bases and 9 bases, in that order; junction bases with no gene match: 5. Germline assignment: CDR1 SGHTA and CDR2 FQGNSA. For the CDR3, the DNA is TGTGCCAGCGGATGGACTAGCGGGAGGGGTGAGCAGTTCTTC. The encoded protein is CASGWTSGRGEQFF.

This chain uses TRBV29-1 with TRBJ1-2, with D perhaps matching TRBD1 (6 bases). Per the germline V gene, CDR1 is SQVTM and CDR2 is ANQGSEA. The CDR3 covers 13 residues. V was shortened by 8 bases and J by 6 bases, with 19 bases between the two germline ends. CDR3 sequence (DNA): TGCAGCCACCGGGACTCAGGGGAGGATGGCTACACCTTC. This encodes CSHRDSGEDGYTF.

V usage is TRBV5-1 and J usage is TRBJ2-5; 11 bases are a match to TRBD2. The CDR3 covers 18 residues. Germline V gene sequence: CDR1 SGHRS, CDR2 YFSETQ. After removal of 1 base from V and 4 bases from J, the junction contained 12 bases not matched to a gene. CDR3 amino acids: CASSLRASGRTSGETQYF. The CDR3 region has the DNA TGCGCCAGCAGCTTGAGGGCTAGCGGGAGGACGTCGGGAGAGACCCAGTACTTC.

The rearrangement joins TRBV19 to TRBJ1-5, with unresolved D. Germline V gives CDR1 LNHDA, CDR2 SQIVND (reference sequence). V was shortened by 4 bases and J by 3 bases, with 7 bases between the two germline ends. The CDR3 has 13 residues. Written as DNA, the CDR3 is TGTGCCAGTAGTAGCCAACACAATCAGCCCCAGCATTTT. Translation: CASSSQHNQPQHF.

This clone occurred once. V and J are TRBV9 and TRBJ2-1, with 8 bases aligning to TRBD2. The CDR3 runs 15 residues. Unmatched junction bases numbered 7, after V lost 4 bases and J lost 4 bases. Germline CDR1 SGDLS, CDR2 YYNGEE. The CDR3 loop is CASSPSLAGYNEQFF. In DNA, the CDR3 is TGTGCCAGCAGCCCTAGCCTAGCGGGTTACAATGAGCAGTTCTTC.

This clone was found once. This sequence joins TRBV18 and TRBJ2-7; 7 positions match TRBD2. Germline V gene lookup returns CDR1 KGHSH and CDR2 LQKENI. CDR3 length equals 14 residues. The trim removed 4 bases at V and 4 bases at J, leaving 7 bases unmatched. The chain's CDR3 is CASSHSGTKYEQYF. The CDR3 bases are TGTGCCAGCTCACACTCCGGGACTAAATACGAGCAGTACTTC.

The CDR3 reads CASSEGQGNSPLHF. The CDR3 bases are TGTGCCAGCAGTGAGGGACAGGGTAATTCACCCCTCCACTTT. This rearrangement joins TRBV2 to TRBJ1-6, with 9 bases fitting TRBD1. In germline, CDR1 is SNHLY, CDR2 FYNNEI. CDR3 length: 14 residues. With 3 bases clipped from V and 6 bases from J, the junction kept 0 bases outside the gene matches.

V and J are TRBV19 and TRBJ2-1; the match to TRBD2 covers 10 bases. The junction had 8 bases not matched to a gene; V was cut back by 5 bases and J by 7 bases. The CDR3 is made up of 15 amino acids. The germline CDR1 and CDR2 sequences are LNHDA and SQIVND (reference sequence). Here the CDR3 DNA reads TGTGCCAGTAGTGTTGCTAGCGGGAGAGTGAATGAGCAGTTCTTC. This translates into CASSVASGRVNEQFF.

V usage is TRBV4-1 and J usage is TRBJ2-7, with 10 bases matching TRBD2. The ends lost 3 bases at V and 0 bases at J; junction bases unmatched: 5. Germline CDR1 is MGHRA and CDR2 is YSYEKL. This CDR3 has 16 amino acids. The CDR3 region is CASSHLGTSDSYEQYF. The CDR3 DNA follows: TGCGCCAGCAGCCACCTCGGGACTAGCGACTCCTACGAGCAGTACTTC.

The chain carries TRBV7-9 and TRBJ2-1; 9 positions agree with TRBD2. CDR1 SEHNR and CDR2 FQNEAQ come from the germline V gene (reference sequence). The CDR3 extends over 16 amino acids. J gave up 8 bases and V 1 base, and 9 bases lay outside the gene matches. CDR3 sequence reads: CASSLGGGRDLYEQFF. The CDR3 coding sequence is TGTGCCAGCAGCTTAGGAGGCGGGAGGGATCTCTATGAGCAGTTCTTC.

The J gene is TRBJ2-7, the V gene TRBV19; TRBD2 is a possible D gene (5 bases). The CDR3 has 14 amino acids. Between the trimmed V and J ends, which lost 5 bases and 3 bases, there was a span of 14 bases. From germline, CDR1 is LNHDA and CDR2 SQIVND (reference sequence). The CDR3 nucleotides are TGTGCCAGTAGTCTCGAACTAGATAGCTACGAGCAGTACTTC. This encodes CASSLELDSYEQYF.

V gene TRBV6-1 combines with J gene TRBJ1-1; D is unclear. The germline CDR1 and CDR2 sequences are MNHNS and SASEGT. The CDR3 totals 14 residues. V was clipped by 4 bases and J by 1 base, with 10 bases between them. The CDR3 is CASSVKRENTEAFF. The CDR3 nucleotides read TGTGCCAGCAGTGTCAAGCGGGAGAACACTGAAGCTTTCTTT.